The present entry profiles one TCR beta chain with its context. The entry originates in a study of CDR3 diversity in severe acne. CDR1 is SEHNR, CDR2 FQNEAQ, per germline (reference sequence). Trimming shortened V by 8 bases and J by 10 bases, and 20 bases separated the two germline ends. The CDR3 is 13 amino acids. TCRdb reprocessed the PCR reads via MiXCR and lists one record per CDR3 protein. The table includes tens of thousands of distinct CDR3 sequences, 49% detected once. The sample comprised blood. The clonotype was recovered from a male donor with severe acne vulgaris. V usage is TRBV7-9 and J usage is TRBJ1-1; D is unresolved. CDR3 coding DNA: TGTGCCAGCCTCGACCCCAGCGGGGTTGTAGCTTTCTTT. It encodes CASLDPSGVVAFF. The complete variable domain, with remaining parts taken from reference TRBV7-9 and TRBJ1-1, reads DTGVSQNPRHKITKRGQNVTFRCDPISEHNRLYWYRQTLGQGPEFLTYFQNEAQLEKSRLLSDRFSAERPKGSFSTLEIQRTEQGDSAMYLCASLDPSGVVAFFGQGTRLTVV.